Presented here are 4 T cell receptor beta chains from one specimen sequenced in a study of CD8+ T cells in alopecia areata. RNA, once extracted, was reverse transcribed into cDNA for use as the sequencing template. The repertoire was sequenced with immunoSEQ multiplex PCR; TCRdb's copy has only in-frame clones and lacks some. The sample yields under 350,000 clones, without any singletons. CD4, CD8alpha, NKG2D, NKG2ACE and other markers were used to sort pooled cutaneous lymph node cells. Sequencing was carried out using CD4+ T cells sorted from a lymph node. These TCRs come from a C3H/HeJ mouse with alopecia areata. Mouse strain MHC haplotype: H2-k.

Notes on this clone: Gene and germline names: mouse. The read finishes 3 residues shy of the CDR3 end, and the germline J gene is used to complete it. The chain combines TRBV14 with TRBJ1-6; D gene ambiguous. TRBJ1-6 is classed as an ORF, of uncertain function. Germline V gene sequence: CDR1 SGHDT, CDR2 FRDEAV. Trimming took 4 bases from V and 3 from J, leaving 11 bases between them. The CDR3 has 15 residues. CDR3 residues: CASSPSTIYNSPLYF. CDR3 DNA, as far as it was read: TGTGCCAGCAGTCCCTCGACAATCTATAATTCGCCC.

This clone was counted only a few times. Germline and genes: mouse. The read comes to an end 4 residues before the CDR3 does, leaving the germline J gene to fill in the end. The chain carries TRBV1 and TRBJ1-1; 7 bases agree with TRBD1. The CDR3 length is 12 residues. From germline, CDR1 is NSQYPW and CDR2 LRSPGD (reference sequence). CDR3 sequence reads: CTCSGRGIEVFF. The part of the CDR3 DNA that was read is TGCACCTGCAGTGGCAGGGGGATA.

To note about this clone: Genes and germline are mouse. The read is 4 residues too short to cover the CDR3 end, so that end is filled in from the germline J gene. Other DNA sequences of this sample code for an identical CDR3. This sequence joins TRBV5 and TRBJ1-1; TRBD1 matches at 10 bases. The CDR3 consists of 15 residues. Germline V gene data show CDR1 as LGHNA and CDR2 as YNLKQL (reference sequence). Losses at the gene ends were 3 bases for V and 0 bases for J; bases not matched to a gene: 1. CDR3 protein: CASSQGTGANTEVFF. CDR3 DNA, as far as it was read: TGTGCCAGCAGCCAGGGGACAGGGGCAAACACA.

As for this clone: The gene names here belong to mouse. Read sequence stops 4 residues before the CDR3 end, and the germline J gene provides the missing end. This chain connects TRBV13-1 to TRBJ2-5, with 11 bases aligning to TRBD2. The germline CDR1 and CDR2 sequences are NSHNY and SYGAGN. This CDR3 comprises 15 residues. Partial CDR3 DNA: TGTGCCAGCAGTGATCGGACTGGGGGGAAAGAC. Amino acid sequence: CASSDRTGGKD. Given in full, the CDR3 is CASSDRTGGKDTQYF.